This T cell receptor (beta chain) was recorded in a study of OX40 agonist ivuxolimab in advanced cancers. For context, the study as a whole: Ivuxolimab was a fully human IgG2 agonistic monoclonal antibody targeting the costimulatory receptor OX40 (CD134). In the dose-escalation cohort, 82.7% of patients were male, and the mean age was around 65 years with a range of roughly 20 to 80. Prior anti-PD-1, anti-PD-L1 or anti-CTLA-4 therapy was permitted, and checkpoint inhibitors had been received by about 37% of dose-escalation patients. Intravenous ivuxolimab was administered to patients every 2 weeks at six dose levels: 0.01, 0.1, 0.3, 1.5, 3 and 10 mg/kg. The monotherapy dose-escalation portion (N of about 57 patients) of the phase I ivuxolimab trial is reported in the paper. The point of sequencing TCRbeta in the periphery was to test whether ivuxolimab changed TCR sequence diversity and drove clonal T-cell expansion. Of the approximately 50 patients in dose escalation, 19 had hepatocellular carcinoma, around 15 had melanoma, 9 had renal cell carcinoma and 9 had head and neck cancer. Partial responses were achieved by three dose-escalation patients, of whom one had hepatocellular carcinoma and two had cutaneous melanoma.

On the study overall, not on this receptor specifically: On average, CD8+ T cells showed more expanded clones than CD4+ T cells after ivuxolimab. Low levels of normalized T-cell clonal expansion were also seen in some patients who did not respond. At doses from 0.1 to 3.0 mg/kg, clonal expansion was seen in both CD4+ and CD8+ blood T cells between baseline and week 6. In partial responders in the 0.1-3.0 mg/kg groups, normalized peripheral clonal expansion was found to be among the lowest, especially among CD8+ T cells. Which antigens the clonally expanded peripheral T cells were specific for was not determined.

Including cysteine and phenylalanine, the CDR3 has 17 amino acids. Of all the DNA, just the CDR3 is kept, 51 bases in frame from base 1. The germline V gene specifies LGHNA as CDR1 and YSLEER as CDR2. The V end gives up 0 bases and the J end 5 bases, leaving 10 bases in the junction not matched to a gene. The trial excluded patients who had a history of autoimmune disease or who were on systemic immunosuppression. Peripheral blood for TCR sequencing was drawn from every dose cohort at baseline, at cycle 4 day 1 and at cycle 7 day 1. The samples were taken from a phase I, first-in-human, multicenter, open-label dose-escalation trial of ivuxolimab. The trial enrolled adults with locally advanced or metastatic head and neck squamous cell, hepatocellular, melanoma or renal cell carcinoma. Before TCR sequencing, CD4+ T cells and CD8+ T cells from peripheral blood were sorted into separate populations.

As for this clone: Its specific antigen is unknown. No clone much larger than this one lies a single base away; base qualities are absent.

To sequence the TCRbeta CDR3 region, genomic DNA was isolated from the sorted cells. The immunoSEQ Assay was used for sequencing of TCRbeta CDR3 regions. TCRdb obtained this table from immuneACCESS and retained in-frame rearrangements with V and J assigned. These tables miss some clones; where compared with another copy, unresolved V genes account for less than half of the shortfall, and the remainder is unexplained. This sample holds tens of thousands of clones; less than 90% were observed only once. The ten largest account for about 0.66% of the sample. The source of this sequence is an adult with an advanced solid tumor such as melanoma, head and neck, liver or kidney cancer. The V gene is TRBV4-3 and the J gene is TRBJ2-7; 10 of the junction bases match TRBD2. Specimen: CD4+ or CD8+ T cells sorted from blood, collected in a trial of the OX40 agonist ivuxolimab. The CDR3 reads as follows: CASSQDKTLAGANEQYF. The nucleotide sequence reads TGCGCCAGCAGCCAAGATAAGACGCTAGCGGGGGCTAACGAGCAGTACTTC.